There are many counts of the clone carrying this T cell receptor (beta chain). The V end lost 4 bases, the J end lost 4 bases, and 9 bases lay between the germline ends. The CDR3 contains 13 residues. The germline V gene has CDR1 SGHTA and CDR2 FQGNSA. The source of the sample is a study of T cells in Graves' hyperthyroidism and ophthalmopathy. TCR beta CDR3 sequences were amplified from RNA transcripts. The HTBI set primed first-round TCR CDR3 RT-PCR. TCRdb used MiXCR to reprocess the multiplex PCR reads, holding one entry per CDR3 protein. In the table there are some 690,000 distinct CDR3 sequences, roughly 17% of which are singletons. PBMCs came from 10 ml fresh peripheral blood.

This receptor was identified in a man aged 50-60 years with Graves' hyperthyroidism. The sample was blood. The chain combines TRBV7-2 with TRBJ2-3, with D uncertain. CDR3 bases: TGTGCCAGCAGCTCCCCCCCGGCAGATACGCAGTATTTT. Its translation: CASSSPPADTQYF.